This T cell receptor beta chain was sequenced in a study of T cells in Graves' hyperthyroidism and ophthalmopathy (dated by TCRdb to between 2017 and 2020). Context from the whole study: Peripheral blood samples were taken at initial diagnosis, before any treatment was given. To identify distinguishing TCR V-J signatures, a discovery cohort of 100 or so patients was used, comprising 40 to 45 with Graves' ophthalmopathy and roughly 60 with stable Graves' hyperthyroidism. An independent validation cohort of 18 to 20 hyperthyroidism patients and approximately 15 patients who later progressed to ophthalmopathy tested prospective prediction of ophthalmopathy. For training and testing, the 110 or so patients in the discovery cohort were randomly divided in a 7:3 ratio. The study also compared thyroid tissue and blood T-cell repertoires from several Graves' hyperthyroidism patients. After sampling, hyperthyroidism patients received methimazole starting at 30 mg daily, and ophthalmopathy patients received high-dose intravenous methylprednisolone. According to the paper, TCR Vbeta CDR3 sequencing was carried out on approximately 140 peripheral blood samples, which came from about 45 ophthalmopathy, approximately 72 hyperthyroidism and approximately 17 progressor patients.

Spanning cysteine to phenylalanine, the CDR3 consists of 15 amino acids. Of the read, only the CDR3 DNA is kept; its 45 bases are in frame from base 1. V loses 6 bases of germline sequence and J loses 5 bases, and the interval between the two ends is 19 bases. CDR1 and CDR2 were assigned from the germline V gene as MNHEY and SVGAGI. Graves' hyperthyroidism was defined as stable when no progression to ophthalmopathy occurred over 18 months of follow-up. Hyperthyroidism patients were newly diagnosed, had a disease duration of under 2 months, and were aged 18 to 65 years. Patients with uncontrolled infections, other autoimmune diseases, pregnancy or lactation were excluded. Clinical symptoms, serum thyroxine and TRAb, thyroid ultrasound, and orbital computed tomography formed the basis for the diagnoses. Ficoll-Paque density gradient centrifugation was used to isolate PBMCs from under 11 ml of fresh peripheral blood. Total RNA was extracted with Trizol reagent, and quality was checked on an Agilent 2100 Bioanalyzer.

The TCR beta CDR3 regions were amplified from RNA transcripts. The TCR CDR3 was subjected to a first round of RT-PCR using the HTBI primer set and the Qiagen OneStep RT-PCR kit. Libraries were constructed in a second round of multiplex PCR, after which size selection and purification were performed. The libraries were sequenced on an Illumina HiSeq2000 using paired-end 100 bp reads. The source study handled its data this way. SOAPnuke was used to process the raw data, throwing out any read that contained adapters or uncalled bases, had a mean Phred below 15, or lacked an exact constant-primer or identifier match. COPE v1.2.5 was used to merge high-quality paired reads, and clonotypes were defined as unique nucleotide sequences. Clonotypes were aligned to IMGT TRBV, TRBD and TRBJ reference segments using MiTCR v1.1. Analysis was restricted to V-J combinations with a frequency above 0.0001, which covered roughly 99% of repertoires. The TCS score was defined as the ratio of F50 (clonal expansion) to E x V (chaos), calculated using BLOSUM62-based TCRdist between CDR3 peptides within each V-J. Welch's t-statistics and random forest reduced 514 V-J features to fewer than 15, which were used in a naive Bayes classifier (R e1071). The public sequencing data were trimmed at Q25 with fastp and processed into clonotypes with MiXCR by TCRdb, which kept only in-frame beta chains. Rows matching on CDR3 protein sequence are summarized as one entry with the most common DNA and genes. TCRdb's processing, not the authors' own work, is the source of the V and J calls. The sample table shows about half a million distinct CDR3 sequences, and about 20% are seen once. The ten largest clones take up approximately 26% of the sample.

As regards this clonotype: No antigen is known for it. One base away there is no much larger clone; base qualities are not given.

Broad study findings and their caveats: In validation, the model predicted progression to ophthalmopathy with roughly 66% sensitivity and less than 75% specificity, a median of about 6 months before onset. Sample size was not statistically predetermined, and investigators were not blinded to group allocation. A model built on a 13 V-J signature distinguished ophthalmopathy from stable hyperthyroidism, reaching 85% to 90% sensitivity and 81% to 83% specificity in cross-validation and 80%/75% in testing. Blood samples also contained most of the expanded thyroid clonotypes (frequency above 0.001), which suggests that blood repertoires may reflect thyroid immune responses.

The chain employs TRBV6-5 and TRBJ1-1; the D gene cannot be named for sure. The receptor comes from a young man with Graves' hyperthyroidism. Source material: blood. The nucleotide sequence is TGTGCCAGCAGCCACTCTTGGGATTCGGGAACTGAAGCTTTCTTT. Its protein reads: CASSHSWDSGTEAFF.